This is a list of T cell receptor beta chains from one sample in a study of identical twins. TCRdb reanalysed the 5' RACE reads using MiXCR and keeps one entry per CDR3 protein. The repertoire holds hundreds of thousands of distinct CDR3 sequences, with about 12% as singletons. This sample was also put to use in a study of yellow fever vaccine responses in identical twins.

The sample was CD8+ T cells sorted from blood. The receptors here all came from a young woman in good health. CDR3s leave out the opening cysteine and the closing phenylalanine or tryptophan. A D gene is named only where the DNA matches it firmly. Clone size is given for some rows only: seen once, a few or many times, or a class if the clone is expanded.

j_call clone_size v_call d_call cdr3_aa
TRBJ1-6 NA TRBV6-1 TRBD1 ASSPGQGSPLH
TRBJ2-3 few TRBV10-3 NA AISEIRGDTQY
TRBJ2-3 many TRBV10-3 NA AIGQPQGTLTDTQY
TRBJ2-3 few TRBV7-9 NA ASSLARQYTDTQY
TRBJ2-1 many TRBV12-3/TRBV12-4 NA ASSQGLRYNEQF
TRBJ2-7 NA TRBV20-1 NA SASSPESSSYEQY
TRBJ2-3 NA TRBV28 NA SRGQGGLGTQY
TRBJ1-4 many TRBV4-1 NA ASSQDRGRSEKLF
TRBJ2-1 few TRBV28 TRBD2 ASSLIGGGFYNEQF
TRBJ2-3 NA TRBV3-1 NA ASSQGGRYTDTQY
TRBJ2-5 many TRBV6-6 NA ASSDQETQY
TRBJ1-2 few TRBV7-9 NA ASSLKRPLDGYT
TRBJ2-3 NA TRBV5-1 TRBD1 ASSLAVTGVRYTGDSQY
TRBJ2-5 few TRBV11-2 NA ASSYDQALQETQY
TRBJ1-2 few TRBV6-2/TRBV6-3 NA ASRIQGNYGYT
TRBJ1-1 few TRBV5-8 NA ASSLTGTYYTEAF
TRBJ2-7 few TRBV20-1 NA SAQSEMGYEQY
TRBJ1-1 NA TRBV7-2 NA ASSPRATHNTEAF
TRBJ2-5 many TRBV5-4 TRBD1 ASSLFRGETQY
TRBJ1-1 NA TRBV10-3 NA AISELGENTEAF
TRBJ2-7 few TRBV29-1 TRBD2 SVQPLGGRAGEQY
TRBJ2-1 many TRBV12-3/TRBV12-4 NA ASSLAHFNEQF
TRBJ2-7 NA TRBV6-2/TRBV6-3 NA ASSYEGNYEQY
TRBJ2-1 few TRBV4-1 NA ASSRNGAEYNEQF
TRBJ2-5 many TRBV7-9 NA ASSLDPVQETQY
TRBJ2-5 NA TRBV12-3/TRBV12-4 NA ASSLFRQETQY
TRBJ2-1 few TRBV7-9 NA ASSPRRAVNHNEQF
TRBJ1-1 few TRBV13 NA ASSLVLGTEAF
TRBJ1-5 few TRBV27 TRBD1 ASSLATGVQPQH
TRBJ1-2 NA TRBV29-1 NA SVWTSTYGYT
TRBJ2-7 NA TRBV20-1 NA SARDAHSYEQY
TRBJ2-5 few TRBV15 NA ATSRDRTDRETQY
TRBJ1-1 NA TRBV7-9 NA ASSPLVYVNTEAF
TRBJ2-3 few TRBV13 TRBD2 ASSPGLAGPLLADTQY
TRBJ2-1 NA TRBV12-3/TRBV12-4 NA ASSYTFDVREQF
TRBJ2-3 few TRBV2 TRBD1 ASSETGAGLSHPSSH
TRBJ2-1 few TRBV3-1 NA ASSQGDSLYNEQF
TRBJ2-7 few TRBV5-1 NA ASGVGTSSYEQY
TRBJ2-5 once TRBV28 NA ASRTLSGTHQETQY
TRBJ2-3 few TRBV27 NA ASSSLRSRGLVDTQY
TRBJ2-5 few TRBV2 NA ASSVYYQETQY
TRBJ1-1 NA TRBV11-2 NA ASTLLSKTEAF
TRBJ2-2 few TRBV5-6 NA ASSLLAWDGELF
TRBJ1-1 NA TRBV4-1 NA ASSQGVRKTEAF